One and the same sample provided the 15 T cell receptor beta chains below, sequenced in a study of T cells in women clearing cervical HPV infection. Assay used: immunoSEQ multiplex PCR; TCRdb lists only in-frame clones, some missing. The listing contains some 20,000 clones. The sequenced material came from blood buffy coat. Receptors were obtained from a woman aged 18-70 years with a cervical HPV16 infection that either progressed to CIN3+ or cleared (not recorded which).

On this clone: The CDR3 end lies 3 residues beyond the end of the read and is filled in from the germline J gene. The V gene is TRBV9, the J gene TRBJ2-5; 8 positions match TRBD1. This CDR3 comprises 15 residues. V lost 2 bases, J lost 0 bases, and 3 bases stayed unmatched. Germline loops: CDR1 SGDLS, CDR2 YYNGEE. The CDR3 DNA, read in part, is TGTGCCAGCAGCGTCGAGGGACAGGACCAAGAGACC. Encoded protein: CASSVEGQDQET. The complete CDR3 sequence is CASSVEGQDQETQYF.

About this clone itself: The read finishes 3 residues shy of the CDR3 end, and the germline J gene is used to complete it. Other DNA sequences within the sample encode an identical CDR3. This chain uses TRBV7-2 with TRBJ1-3; TRBD1 is a possible D gene (6 bases). V was shortened by 4 bases and J by 2 bases, with 12 bases between the two germline ends. The germline gives CDR1 SGHTA, CDR2 FQGNSA. The CDR3 loop spans 15 amino acids. The CDR3 is CASSYGGDTGNTIYF. CDR3 DNA (partial): TGTGCCAGCAGCTACGGAGGGGACACTGGAAACACC.

CDR3 DNA, as far as it was read: TGTGCCAGTAGTATAGACAGGGTTGGCACCGGGGAG. Its protein product is CASSIDRVGTGE. The whole CDR3 region reads CASSIDRVGTGELFF. The rearrangement uses TRBV19 and TRBJ2-2; tentative D call: TRBD1 (5 bases). The DNA ends 3 residues before the CDR3 does, and the rest of the CDR3 is filled in from the germline J gene. Trimming cost V 0 bases and J 4 bases, with 9 bases left between them. This CDR3 region has 15 residues. The germline CDR1 and CDR2 sequences are LNHDA and SQIVND (reference sequence).

As to this clone: The CDR3 goes on 3 residues after the read ends, and that part is filled in from the germline J gene. The chain links TRBV18 to TRBJ1-2; 12 positions match TRBD1. The CDR3 covers 18 residues. Germline-derived CDR1 and CDR2 are KGHSH and LQKENI. The sequenced part of the CDR3 DNA is TGTGCCAGCTCGCCGCCGGGACAGGGGGCGAAGGAGGGGGATACC. Encoded protein: CASSPPGQGAKEGDT. The CDR3 as a whole reads CASSPPGQGAKEGDTYTF.

As for this clone: The read ends 3 residues shy of where the CDR3 ends; the end is completed using the germline J gene. The chain couples TRBV5-6 to TRBJ2-2; D is perhaps TRBD2 (6 bases). CDR1 is SGHDT, CDR2 YYEEEE, per germline. The CDR3 extends over 15 amino acids. Trimming took 1 base from V and 4 from J, leaving 11 bases between them. The CDR3 loop is CASSLTGVGTGELFF. The DNA read from the CDR3 is TGTGCCAGCAGCTTGACGGGGGTAGGCACCGGGGAG.

Concerning this clone: Read sequence stops 3 residues before the CDR3 end, and the germline J gene provides the missing end. The chain is built from TRBV12-3 or TRBV12-4 and TRBJ2-7; D uncertain. The CDR3 sequence is 11 residues long. With 4 bases removed from V and 3 bases from J, the gap between germline ends came to 4 bases. The CDR3 reads CASSSLYEQYF. The DNA read from the CDR3 is TGTGCCAGCAGTTCACTCTACGAG.

Notes on this clone: With the read ending 3 residues before the CDR3 end, the germline J gene is used to fill in that end. The rearrangement joins TRBV20-1 to TRBJ1-4; tentative D call: TRBD1 (6 bases). Germline V gives CDR1 DFQATT, CDR2 SNEGSKA (reference sequence). The CDR3 consists of 13 residues. CDR3 loop: CSAKGGGNSPLFF. CDR3 DNA (partial): TGCAGTGCTAAAGGGGGAGGGAATTCACCA.

Note on this clone: The CDR3 end lies 3 residues beyond the end of the read and is filled in from the germline J gene. V gene TRBV11-2 combines with J gene TRBJ2-5, with D possibly being TRBD2 (6 bases). Germline loops: CDR1 SGHAT, CDR2 FQNNGV. This CDR3 is built from 14 residues. Trimming cost V 6 bases and J 3 bases, with 14 bases left between them. The CDR3 loop reads CASSLGGVEETQYF. The covered CDR3 bases are TGTGCCAGCAGTCTGGGCGGGGTTGAAGAGACC.

In the case of this clone: Read data end 3 residues before the CDR3 end; the end is taken from the germline J gene. The same CDR3 also results from other DNA sequences found in this sample. The chain has TRBV7-2 and TRBJ1-2; D remains unclear. Germline CDR1 SGHTA, CDR2 FQGNSA. CDR3 length equals 11 residues. Incomplete CDR3 DNA: TGTGCCAGCAGCTCCTCCTACGAC. Encoded protein: CASSSSYD. The whole CDR3 protein reads CASSSSYDYTF.

As to this clone: Read coverage stops 3 residues before the CDR3 terminus; the germline J gene supplies the remainder. The same CDR3 can be traced to other DNA sequences in this sample. The gene calls are TRBV18 and TRBJ2-3; TRBD2 matches at 9 bases. CDR1 and CDR2 (germline): KGHSH, LQKENI. This CDR3 contains 18 residues. Here the CDR3 reads CASSPPIPRLAVEETQYF. CDR3 DNA, as far as it was read: TGTGCCAGCTCCCCCCCAATTCCAAGACTAGCGGTTGAAGAGACG.

Of note for this clone: The read comes to an end 3 residues before the CDR3 does, leaving the germline J gene to fill in the end. The V call is TRBV19, the J call TRBJ1-4; TRBD1 aligns across 8 bases. This CDR3 is built from 15 residues. Germline CDR1 reads LNHDA; CDR2 reads SQIVND (reference sequence). The DNA read from the CDR3 is TGTGCCAGCAGGACACGGACAGGGTTGAATTCACCA. This translates into CASRTRTGLNSP. The whole CDR3 protein is CASRTRTGLNSPLFF. Combining the CDR3 with reference TRBV19 and TRBJ1-4 gives the whole variable domain DGGITQSPKYLFRKEGQNVTLSCEQNLNHDAMYWYRQDPGQGLRLIYYSQIVNDFQKGDIAEGYSVSREKKESFPLTVTSAQKNPTAFYLCASRTRTGLNSPLFFGSGTQLSVL.

CDR3 DNA, as far as it was read: TGTGCCAGCAGCCATGGACAGCTGGACACCGGGGAG. Translating it yields CASSHGQLDTGE. The whole CDR3 region reads CASSHGQLDTGELFF. The chain carries TRBV7-9 and TRBJ2-2; tentative D call: TRBD1 (6 bases). Sequencing ends 3 residues short of the CDR3 end; the germline J gene provides the rest. Germline V gene sequence: CDR1 SEHNR, CDR2 FQNEAQ (reference sequence). Trimming stripped 5 bases from V and 3 bases from J, with 13 bases between. The CDR3 runs 15 residues.

Concerning this clone: The germline gene is not matched at one end of the junction; a read error may be the cause. CDR3 sequence: CASSLRRQGNYGYTF. The part of the CDR3 DNA that was read is TGCGCCAGCAGCCTGAGGCGACAGGGTAACTATGGC. V and J are TRBV4-2 and TRBJ1-2, with TRBD1 matching over 7 bases. The sequence runs out 3 residues before the end of the CDR3; the remainder is reconstructed from the germline J gene. CDR3 length equals 15 residues. CDR1 is LGHNA and CDR2 is YNFKEQ in the germline V gene.

Incomplete CDR3 DNA: TGCGCCAGCAGCTTGGTAGGCTACGGGGAAAAG. Encoded protein: CASSLVGYGEK. The full-length CDR3 reads as CASSLVGYGEKLFF. This chain joins TRBV5-1 and TRBJ2-2; a possible D gene is TRBD2 (5 bases). The CDR3 is cut off 3 residues early in the read; its end comes from the germline J gene. There are 14 residues in the CDR3. Germline CDR1 and CDR2: SGHRS and YFSETQ. Based on the CDR3 plus reference TRBV5-1 and TRBJ2-2, the full variable domain is KAGVTQTPRYLIKTRGQQVTLSCSPISGHRSVSWYQQTPGQGLQFLFEYFSETQRNKGNFPGRFSGRQFSNSRSEMNVSTLELGDSALYLCASSLVGYGEKLFFGEGSRLTVL.

To note about this clone: The CDR3 end falls 3 residues outside the read, so it is completed with the germline J gene. The V and J genes are TRBV30 and TRBJ2-4; D is undetermined. Germline-derived CDR1 and CDR2 are GTSNPN and SVGIG (reference sequence). Trimming shortened V by 3 bases and J by 0 bases, and 15 bases separated the two germline ends. The CDR3 spans 16 residues. CDR3: CAWSRLDFLAKNIQYF. CDR3 DNA, as far as it was read: TGTGCCTGGAGCCGACTTGATTTTCTAGCCAAAAACATT.